One and the same sample provided the 31 T cell receptor beta chains below, sequenced in a study of T cell changes during pregnancy in multiple sclerosis. Assay: immunoSEQ multiplex PCR; the TCRdb copy retains only in-frame clones and omits some. The sample records over 30,000 clones, roughly 89% being singletons. Sample: CD4+ T cells from peripheral blood mononuclear cells, taken in the second trimester of pregnancy. The origin of the receptors is a female donor in good health, enrolled as a control in a pregnancy study.

V gene TRBV7-2 combines with J gene TRBJ1-2; 10 nucleotides agree with TRBD1. V was pared by 5 bases and J by 4 bases, with 10 bases of the junction left unmatched. The CDR3 is 16 amino acids. Germline V gene data show CDR1 as SGHTA and CDR2 as FQGNSA. CDR3 amino acids: CASSGHRDRGGYGYTF. In DNA form, the CDR3 reads TGTGCCAGCAGCGGACACCGGGACAGGGGAGGCTATGGCTACACCTTC.

This clone was seen a few times. The CDR3 spells CAWRAYPGLATSSYNEQFF. CDR3 DNA sequence: TGTGCCTGGAGAGCATACCCGGGACTAGCGACGAGCTCCTACAATGAGCAGTTCTTC. The chain links TRBV30 to TRBJ2-1, with 10 bases fitting TRBD2. CDR1 and CDR2 (germline): GTSNPN, SVGIG (reference sequence). This CDR3 region has 19 residues. Trimming took 3 bases from V and 0 from J; bases not matched to a gene: 14.

The chain is built from TRBV4-2 and TRBJ2-7, with no clear D. Germline V gene data show CDR1 as LGHNA and CDR2 as YNFKEQ. With 8 bases removed from V and 4 bases from J, the gap between germline ends came to 9 bases. This CDR3 is built from 11 residues. CDR3 sequence: CASPQAYEQYF. Written as DNA, the CDR3 is TGTGCCAGCCCCCAAGCATACGAGCAGTACTTC.

This chain connects TRBV5-5 to TRBJ2-6; D not resolved. V lost 6 bases and J 5 bases, leaving 18 bases between the germline ends. This CDR3 spans 16 amino acids. Germline V gene lookup returns CDR1 SGHKS and CDR2 YYEKEE (reference sequence). The CDR3 spells CASITIAQSRANVLTF. As DNA, the CDR3 is TGTGCCAGCATAACCATCGCACAAAGTCGGGCCAACGTCCTGACTTTC. The variable domain in full, completed from reference TRBV5-5 and TRBJ2-6, reads DAGVTQSPTHLIKTRGQQVTLRCSPISGHKSVSWYQQVLGQGPQFIFQYYEKEERGRGNFPDRFSARQFPNYSSELNVNALLLGDSALYLCASITIAQSRANVLTFGAGSRLTVL.

This chain uses TRBV28 with TRBJ1-1, with 7 bases that match TRBD1. Losses at the gene ends were 7 bases for V and 4 bases for J; bases not matched to a gene: 9. Germline loops: CDR1 MDHEN, CDR2 SYDVKM. The CDR3 is 14 residues long. CDR3 region: CASIDSTGSTEAFF. CDR3 DNA: TGTGCCAGCATTGATTCGACAGGGAGCACTGAAGCTTTCTTT.

V usage is TRBV7-9 and J usage is TRBJ2-3; 8 bases align to TRBD2. This CDR3 region has 17 residues. V shed 5 bases and J 0 bases; nucleotides not matched to a gene: 10. CDR1 and CDR2 (germline): SEHNR, FQNEAQ (reference sequence). CDR3 in amino acids: CASSPVGLAGSTDTQYF. CDR3 bases: TGTGCCAGCAGCCCAGTCGGGCTAGCGGGTAGCACAGATACGCAGTATTTT.

The sample holds one count of this clone. The V gene is TRBV14, the J gene TRBJ2-5, with D uncertain. Germline CDR1 and CDR2: SGHDN and FVKESK. This CDR3 comprises 12 residues. The V end lost 5 bases, the J end lost 4 bases, and 8 bases lay between the germline ends. The CDR3 sequence is CASSSVRETQYF. The DNA for the CDR3 is TGTGCCAGCAGCAGCGTGAGAGAGACCCAGTACTTC.

The V gene is TRBV6-5, the J gene TRBJ1-4; 8 bases agree with TRBD1. V trimming: 0 bases; J trimming: 10 bases; junction bases outside the gene matches: 10. The germline V gene encodes CDR1 MNHEY and CDR2 SVGAGI. The length of the CDR3 is 16 residues. CDR3 in DNA: TGTGCCAGCAGTTACTCGACAGGGGCGCTGGGGGGAAAACTGTTTTTT. It codes for CASSYSTGALGGKLFF.

This chain uses TRBV4-3 with TRBJ2-3; TRBD2 agrees at 7 bases. Per the germline V gene, CDR1 is LGHNA and CDR2 is YSLEER. CDR3 length: 17 residues. The V gene end was trimmed by 4 bases and the J gene end by 4 bases; junction bases not matched to a gene: 14. The CDR3 nucleotides read TGCGCCAGCAGCCGCTCCGGCAGGACTAGGAGCCCAGATACGCAGTATTTT. Translated, it gives CASSRSGRTRSPDTQYF.

The genes are TRBV29-1 and TRBJ1-2, with D perhaps TRBD1 (5 bases). The V gene lost 3 bases and the J gene lost 4 bases, with 9 bases spanning the gap. CDR3 length: 12 amino acids. Germline loops: CDR1 SQVTM, CDR2 ANQGSEA. The CDR3 reads CSVEAGPYGYTF. In DNA form, the CDR3 reads TGCAGCGTTGAGGCAGGGCCCTATGGCTACACCTTC. Filled out from reference TRBV29-1 and TRBJ1-2, the complete variable domain reads SAVISQKPSRDICQRGTSLTIQCQVDSQVTMMFWYRQQPGQSLTLIATANQGSEATYESGFVIDKFPISRPNLTFSTLTVSNMSPEDSSIYLCSVEAGPYGYTFGSGTRLTVV.

This chain uses TRBV18 with TRBJ1-1; D ambiguous. The CDR3 contains 13 residues. The V end lost 8 bases, the J end lost 3 bases, and 13 bases lay between the germline ends. Germline V lookup: CDR1 KGHSH, CDR2 LQKENI. The CDR3 nucleotides read TGTGCCAGCAAGGCCCGTACAGACACTGAAGCTTTCTTT. It yields the protein CASKARTDTEAFF.

This sequence joins TRBV11-2 and TRBJ2-5; TRBD2 might be the D (6 bases). Per the germline V gene, CDR1 is SGHAT and CDR2 is FQNNGV. V was cut by 3 bases and J by 1 base, with 12 bases left in between. This CDR3 spans 15 amino acids. CDR3 nucleotides: TGTGCCAGCAGCTTGGCGGGGACCCCCCAAGAGACCCAGTACTTC. It specifies CASSLAGTPQETQYF.

There are a few counts of this clone. The V and J genes are TRBV30 and TRBJ1-1; the D is unclear. This CDR3 spans 14 amino acids. CDR1 is GTSNPN and CDR2 is SVGIG in the germline V gene (reference sequence). Deletions cut 5 bases from V and 1 base from J, with 14 bases between. In DNA form, the CDR3 reads TGTGCCTGGGTCCCCGGACGGGGGAACACTGAAGCTTTCTTT. Amino acid sequence: CAWVPGRGNTEAFF. Drawing the rest from reference TRBV30 and TRBJ1-1, the complete variable domain is SQTIHQWPATLVQPVGSPLSLECTVEGTSNPNLYWYRQAAGRGLQLLFYSVGIGQISSEVPQNLSASRPQDRQFILSSKKLLLSDSGFYLCAWVPGRGNTEAFFGQGTRLTVV.

J is TRBJ2-3 and V is TRBV7-6; D remains ambiguous. CDR3 size: 13 residues. The V gene's germline CDR1 is SGHVS and CDR2 FNYEAQ. Trimming shortened V by 5 bases and J by 2 bases, and 8 bases separated the two germline ends. The CDR3 DNA is TGTGCCAGCAGCCCTCTCCCCACAGATACGCAGTATTTT. It encodes CASSPLPTDTQYF.

This clone was seen a single time. The chain employs TRBV6-6 and TRBJ2-2; TRBD2 matches at 7 bases. This CDR3 is built from 12 residues. J was trimmed by 7 bases and V by 7 bases; bases with no gene match: 3. The germline CDR1 and CDR2 sequences are MNHNY and SVGAGI (reference sequence). The CDR3 spells CASIPGGGELFF. DNA of the CDR3: TGTGCCAGCATCCCGGGGGGCGGGGAGCTGTTTTTT.

V gene TRBV7-2 combines with J gene TRBJ1-5; D perhaps matches TRBD1 (6 bases). The germline V and J ends were trimmed by 5 bases and 6 bases, with 14 bases remaining between them. CDR3 length equals 14 residues. The germline V gene encodes CDR1 SGHTA and CDR2 FQGNSA. CDR3 bases: TGTGCCAGCAGCGATAGACAGGCGCTTCAGCCCCAGCATTTT. It encodes CASSDRQALQPQHF.

This rearrangement joins TRBV28 to TRBJ2-3, with a tentative D call TRBD1 (6 bases). The CDR3 extends over 16 amino acids. Trimming pared 1 base from V and 5 bases from J, leaving 16 bases between. The V gene's germline CDR1 is MDHEN and CDR2 SYDVKM. This CDR3 reads CASSLSPRGRRDTQYF. For the CDR3, the DNA is TGTGCCAGCAGTTTATCTCCCAGGGGAAGAAGAGATACGCAGTATTTT.

This clone was detected once. V and J are TRBV7-8 and TRBJ1-1; possible D gene TRBD1, 6 bases. CDR1 and CDR2 from the germline V gene are SGHVS and FQNEAQ. V was pared by 7 bases and J by 3 bases, with 12 bases between. CDR3 length: 13 amino acids. CDR3 sequence reads: CASKTGRDTEAFF. CDR3 nucleotides: TGTGCCAGCAAAACAGGGAGAGACACTGAAGCTTTCTTT.

The chain employs TRBV6-1 and TRBJ2-3, with 9 bases identical to TRBD1. Unmatched junction bases numbered 9, after V lost 3 bases and J lost 5 bases. Germline assignment: CDR1 MNHNS and CDR2 SASEGT. There are 16 residues in the CDR3. For the CDR3, the DNA is TGTGCCAGCAGTGACCACGGACAGGGGTCCGTAGATACGCAGTATTTT. It specifies CASSDHGQGSVDTQYF.

V usage is TRBV7-9 and J usage is TRBJ2-7; TRBD1 matches at 11 bases. The V gene end was trimmed by 0 bases and the J gene end by 0 bases; junction bases not matched to a gene: 4. Germline-derived CDR1 and CDR2 are SEHNR and FQNEAQ (reference sequence). This CDR3 has 17 amino acids. CDR3 sequence (DNA): TGTGCCAGCAGCTTAGCAGGGGGGACAGGGGGCTCCTACGAGCAGTACTTC. Translating gives CASSLAGGTGGSYEQYF.

V usage is TRBV2 and J usage is TRBJ2-1; D is possibly TRBD2 (5 bases). The CDR3 totals 15 residues. V was clipped by 5 bases and J by 5 bases, with 16 bases between them. Germline lookup yields CDR1 SNHLY and CDR2 FYNNEI. The CDR3 loop is CASSRLRTGDNEQFF. Here the CDR3 DNA reads TGTGCCAGCAGTAGATTGAGGACCGGGGACAATGAGCAGTTCTTC.

This chain uses TRBV6-5 with TRBJ2-7; 7 nucleotides match TRBD1. This CDR3 is built from 15 residues. The V and J ends lost 0 bases and 6 bases, in that order; junction bases with no gene match: 8. CDR1 is MNHEY and CDR2 is SVGAGI in the germline V gene. CDR3 protein: CASSYSRQGDSEQYF. CDR3 in DNA: TGTGCCAGCAGTTACTCGAGGCAGGGGGACAGCGAGCAGTACTTC.

This clone was seen a single time. The chain joins TRBV5-1 to TRBJ2-3, with D tentatively TRBD2 (5 bases). Looked up from germline, CDR1 is SGHRS and CDR2 is YFSETQ. V was pared by 5 bases and J by 0 bases, with 10 bases between. The length of the CDR3 is 14 residues. The CDR3 loop reads CASRGRTSTDTQYF. The CDR3 DNA reads as TGCGCCAGCAGGGGCAGGACTAGCACAGATACGCAGTATTTT.

The chain uses TRBV10-3 and TRBJ2-3, with D perhaps matching TRBD1 (6 bases). This CDR3 region has 16 residues. Germline V gene data show CDR1 as ENHRY and CDR2 as SYGVKD. The V and J ends lost 9 bases and 0 bases respectively, with 19 bases between them. Written as DNA, the CDR3 is TGTGCCATGTTTCGGACAGTCCAGGGTAGCACAGATACGCAGTATTTT. Residues: CAMFRTVQGSTDTQYF.

The rearrangement joins TRBV5-5 to TRBJ1-2; D call uncertain. Between the trimmed V and J ends, which lost 2 bases and 9 bases, there was a span of 14 bases. The CDR3 sequence is 13 residues long. Germline CDR1 is SGHKS and CDR2 is YYEKEE (reference sequence). The CDR3 DNA is TGTGCCAGCAGCTTAGGGAGAGAAGGTAGCTACACCTTC. Translating it yields CASSLGREGSYTF. The full variable domain, rest sourced from reference TRBV5-5 and TRBJ1-2, is DAGVTQSPTHLIKTRGQQVTLRCSPISGHKSVSWYQQVLGQGPQFIFQYYEKEERGRGNFPDRFSARQFPNYSSELNVNALLLGDSALYLCASSLGREGSYTFGSGTRLTVV.

The chain has TRBV19 and TRBJ2-1, with 7 nucleotides matching TRBD1. V dropped 7 bases and J dropped 10; count of bases not matched to a gene: 7. Germline V gene sequence: CDR1 LNHDA, CDR2 SQIVND (reference sequence). The CDR3 is 12 residues long. CDR3 region: CASNGQVSEQFF. Written as DNA, the CDR3 is TGTGCCAGTAATGGACAGGTTTCGGAGCAGTTCTTC.

The rearrangement links TRBV7-2 to TRBJ2-5; 15 positions match TRBD2. Germline CDR1 reads SGHTA; CDR2 reads FQGNSA. This CDR3 contains 16 residues. V was pared by 5 bases and J by 7 bases, with 8 bases of the junction left unmatched. CDR3 DNA sequence: TGTGCCAGCAGCCGGACTAGCGGGGGGGCCGTGGTGACCCAGTACTTC. It encodes CASSRTSGGAVVTQYF.

CDR3 in amino acids: CASSKDRGAYGYTF. Here the CDR3 DNA reads TGTGCCAGCAGTAAAGACCGGGGGGCTTATGGCTACACCTTC. The gene calls are TRBV7-2 and TRBJ1-2, with TRBD1 as a possible D gene (6 bases). The germline V and J ends were trimmed by 6 bases and 5 bases, with 16 bases remaining between them. This CDR3 has 14 amino acids. Looked up from germline, CDR1 is SGHTA and CDR2 is FQGNSA.

This chain joins TRBV6-5 and TRBJ2-3, with D tentatively TRBD2 (5 bases). Trimming removed 0 bases from V and 2 bases from J, with 9 bases in between. CDR1 is MNHEY and CDR2 is SVGAGI in the germline V gene. The CDR3 has 15 residues. In nucleotides, the CDR3 is TGTGCCAGCAGTTACTCGCCCGGGAACACAGATACGCAGTATTTT. Encoded protein: CASSYSPGNTDTQYF.

The chain joins TRBV7-2 to TRBJ2-5; D is perhaps TRBD2 (6 bases). The germline V gene encodes CDR1 SGHTA and CDR2 FQGNSA. CDR3 length: 15 residues. Trimming stripped 2 bases from V and 0 bases from J, with 10 bases between. The CDR3 DNA is TGTGCCAGCAGCTTAATCGCGGGAAACCAAGAGACCCAGTACTTC. The encoded protein is CASSLIAGNQETQYF.

V is TRBV10-1 and J is TRBJ1-2; the D gene is possibly TRBD1 (5 bases). Germline CDR1 and CDR2: WNHNN and SYGVQD (reference sequence). V was trimmed by 2 bases and J by 3 bases, leaving 16 bases between them. CDR3 length: 16 residues. The CDR3 sequence is CASSEARAGKDYGYTF. As DNA, the CDR3 is TGCGCCAGCAGTGAGGCCAGGGCTGGGAAAGACTATGGCTACACCTTC.